One sample yielded the 14 T cell receptor beta chains listed below, sequenced in a study of T cells in localized non-small cell lung cancer (dated by TCRdb to about 2020). Library generation was performed with the immunoSEQ multiplex PCR assay. TCRdb re-hosts the immuneACCESS table, in-frame sequences only. Its copies lack some clones; in the studies checked, an unresolved V gene accounts for under half of them, and the cause for the rest is not known. This sample holds some 53,000 clones; roughly 88% were observed only once. Together, the top ten hold about 20% of the sample. Here the sequenced sample was peripheral blood, taken before any cancer treatment. All receptors come from a male donor aged 60 or over with stage III squamous cell lung carcinoma.

The rearrangement links TRBV28 to TRBJ1-5; D remains unclear. Trimming stripped 5 bases from V and 7 bases from J, with 9 bases between. Germline CDR1 reads MDHEN; CDR2 reads SYDVKM. This CDR3 contains 12 residues. Here the CDR3 DNA reads TGTGCCAGCAGTCCCCGGACGCAGCCCCAGCATTTT. Its protein is CASSPRTQPQHF.

The rearrangement joins TRBV15 to TRBJ2-3; D ambiguous. V was shortened by 1 base and J by 6 bases, with 11 bases between the two germline ends. Per germline, CDR1 LNHNV and CDR2 YYDKDF (reference sequence). CDR3 length: 14 amino acids. The CDR3 protein is CATSRVSGLDTQYF. The DNA of the CDR3 is TGTGCCACCAGCAGAGTCTCTGGCCTCGATACGCAGTATTTT.

The chain combines TRBV6-1 with TRBJ2-7, with 9 positions matching TRBD1. This CDR3 region has 14 residues. The germline V gene has CDR1 MNHNS and CDR2 SASEGT. With V trimmed by 6 bases and J by 9 bases, 12 bases remained unmatched. The CDR3 sequence: CASRGPGQGPRQYF. As DNA, the CDR3 is TGTGCCAGCAGGGGACCGGGACAGGGCCCTCGGCAGTACTTC.

The V call is TRBV7-8, the J call TRBJ1-5; 8 bases agree with TRBD1. Trimming removed 5 bases from V and 1 base from J; junction bases left unmatched: 7. From germline, CDR1 is SGHVS and CDR2 FQNEAQ. The CDR3 covers 16 residues. The CDR3 sequence is CASSPRTGPSNQPQHF. CDR3 DNA sequence: TGTGCCAGCAGCCCCCGGACAGGGCCGAGCAATCAGCCCCAGCATTTT.

This chain uses TRBV19 with TRBJ2-2; no definite D call. The germline gives CDR1 LNHDA, CDR2 SQIVND (reference sequence). V shed 6 bases and J shed 6 bases, with 11 bases lying between them. CDR3 length: 13 amino acids. CDR3 residues: CASSLRGAGELFF. The CDR3 nucleotides are TGTGCCAGTAGCCTCCGCGGAGCCGGGGAGCTGTTTTTT.

The chain combines TRBV9 with TRBJ1-2; 8 bases fit TRBD1. This CDR3 spans 14 amino acids. J was trimmed by 8 bases and V by 0 bases; bases with no gene match: 6. Germline assignment: CDR1 SGDLS and CDR2 YYNGEE. CDR3 residues: CASSVEDRGGGYTF. CDR3 DNA sequence: TGTGCCAGCAGCGTAGAAGACAGGGGAGGCGGCTACACCTTC.

V usage is TRBV6-1 and J usage is TRBJ2-1; D not certain. The CDR3 covers 15 residues. CDR1 is MNHNS and CDR2 is SASEGT in the germline V gene. The V and J ends lost 6 bases and 6 bases respectively, with 18 bases between them. In DNA, the CDR3 is TGTGCCAGCAGCCCTGGACCCTCGTCCCCCAATGAGCAGTTCTTC. This encodes CASSPGPSSPNEQFF.

The chain couples TRBV9 to TRBJ1-2; 9 bases align to TRBD1. The CDR3 totals 12 residues. V lost 7 bases and J lost 7; bases outside the gene matches: 5. Germline V gives CDR1 SGDLS, CDR2 YYNGEE. CDR3 amino acids: CASQGTGSGYTF. CDR3 coding DNA: TGTGCCAGCCAGGGGACAGGGAGTGGCTACACCTTC.

This chain connects TRBV19 to TRBJ2-1; 12 bases are a match to TRBD2. V was clipped by 5 bases and J by 1 base; unmatched bases: 6. The CDR3 contains 17 residues. CDR1 and CDR2 (germline): LNHDA, SQIVND (reference sequence). The CDR3 nucleotides are TGTGCCAGTAGTCTGCGGACTAGCGGGGTTTCCTACAATGAGCAGTTCTTC. Its protein is CASSLRTSGVSYNEQFF. The variable domain in full, with the rest retrieved from reference TRBV19 and TRBJ2-1, is DGGITQSPKYLFRKEGQNVTLSCEQNLNHDAMYWYRQDPGQGLRLIYYSQIVNDFQKGDIAEGYSVSREKKESFPLTVTSAQKNPTAFYLCASSLRTSGVSYNEQFFGPGTRLTVL.

This clone was recorded once. The V and J genes are TRBV9 and TRBJ1-6, with 7 positions matching TRBD1. The CDR3 totals 15 residues. V shed 2 bases and J 3 bases; nucleotides not matched to a gene: 2. Germline CDR1 and CDR2: SGDLS and YYNGEE. This CDR3 reads CASSVGDSYNSPLHF. CDR3 nucleotides: TGTGCCAGCAGCGTCGGGGACAGCTATAATTCACCCCTCCACTTT.

The genes are TRBV2 and TRBJ2-3; D ambiguous. Per germline, CDR1 SNHLY and CDR2 FYNNEI. V dropped 7 bases and J dropped 6 bases, with 8 bases sitting between them. The CDR3 covers 11 residues. The CDR3: CASTQRDTQYF. CDR3 nucleotides: TGTGCCAGCACCCAAAGGGATACGCAGTATTTT.

The chain joins TRBV19 to TRBJ1-3; 7 bases line up with TRBD1. J lost 2 bases, V lost 5 bases, and 3 bases had no gene match. The CDR3 has 14 amino acids. CDR1 and CDR2 (germline): LNHDA, SQIVND (reference sequence). The chain's CDR3 is CASSQQGTGNTIYF. The DNA for the CDR3 is TGTGCCAGTAGTCAACAGGGGACTGGAAACACCATATATTTT.

The chain employs TRBV7-8 and TRBJ1-5; D is ambiguous. The germline V and J ends were trimmed by 1 base and 1 base, with 8 bases remaining between them. Germline V gene data show CDR1 as SGHVS and CDR2 as FQNEAQ. The CDR3 is 15 amino acids. CDR3 amino acids: CASSLVEQSNQPQHF. The CDR3 DNA sequence: TGTGCCAGCAGCTTAGTGGAGCAAAGCAATCAGCCCCAGCATTTT.

The chain links TRBV9 to TRBJ2-7; D uncertain. The CDR3 spans 14 residues. V lost 0 bases and J 3 bases, leaving 10 bases between the germline ends. Germline V gene lookup returns CDR1 SGDLS and CDR2 YYNGEE. The CDR3 DNA follows: TGTGCCAGCAGCGTAGACGGCAGGAGCTACGAGCAGTACTTC. Its protein product is CASSVDGRSYEQYF.